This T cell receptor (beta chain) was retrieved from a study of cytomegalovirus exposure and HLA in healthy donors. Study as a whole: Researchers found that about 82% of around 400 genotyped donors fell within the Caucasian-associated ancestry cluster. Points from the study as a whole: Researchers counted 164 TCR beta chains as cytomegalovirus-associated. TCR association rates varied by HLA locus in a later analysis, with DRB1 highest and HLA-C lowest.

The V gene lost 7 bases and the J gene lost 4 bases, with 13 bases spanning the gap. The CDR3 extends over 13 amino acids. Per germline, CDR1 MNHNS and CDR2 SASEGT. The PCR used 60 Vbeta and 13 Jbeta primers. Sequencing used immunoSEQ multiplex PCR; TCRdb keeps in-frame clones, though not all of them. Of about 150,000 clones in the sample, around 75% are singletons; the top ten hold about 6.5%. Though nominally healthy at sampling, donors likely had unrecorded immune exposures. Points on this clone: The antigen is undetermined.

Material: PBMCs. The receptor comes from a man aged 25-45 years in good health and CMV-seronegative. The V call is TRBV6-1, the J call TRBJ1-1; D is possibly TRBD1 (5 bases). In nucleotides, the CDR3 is TGTGCCAGCAAGGAATCGGGGGGCACTGAAGCTTTCTTT. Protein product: CASKESGGTEAFF.